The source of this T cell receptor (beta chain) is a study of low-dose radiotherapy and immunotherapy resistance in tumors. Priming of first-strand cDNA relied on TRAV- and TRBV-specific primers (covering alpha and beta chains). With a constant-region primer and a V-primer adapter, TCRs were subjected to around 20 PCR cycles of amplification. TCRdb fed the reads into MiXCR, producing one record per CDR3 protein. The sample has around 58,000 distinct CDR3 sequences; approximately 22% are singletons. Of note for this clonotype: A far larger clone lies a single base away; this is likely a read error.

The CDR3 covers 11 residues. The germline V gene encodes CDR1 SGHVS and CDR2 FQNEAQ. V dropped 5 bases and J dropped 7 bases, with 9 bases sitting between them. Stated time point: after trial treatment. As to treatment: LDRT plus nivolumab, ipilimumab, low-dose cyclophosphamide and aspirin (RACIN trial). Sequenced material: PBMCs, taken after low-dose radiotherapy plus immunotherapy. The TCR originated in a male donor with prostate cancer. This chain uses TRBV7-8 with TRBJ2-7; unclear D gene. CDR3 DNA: TGTGCCAGCAGCCCTGTCAATGAGCAGTACTTC. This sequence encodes CASSPVNEQYF. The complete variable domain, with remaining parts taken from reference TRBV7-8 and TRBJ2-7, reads GAGVSQSPRYKVAKRGQDVALRCDPISGHVSLFWYQQALGQGPEFLTYFQNEAQLDKSGLPSDRFFAERPEGSVSTLKIQRTQQEDSAVYLCASSPVNEQYFGPGTRLTVT.